A selection of T cell receptor beta chains follows, all from one sample in a study of T cell responses to AZD1222 COVID-19 vaccine. Libraries were prepared by immunoSEQ multiplex PCR; TCRdb keeps only in-frame clonotypes and omits some of them. The sample includes 100,000 to 150,000 clones, 80% to 90% seen only once; the top ten take roughly 5.4%. The input for sequencing was peripheral blood, taken on day 0 of AZD1222 vaccination. The receptor source for this set is an adult in good health. The CDR3 runs from the conserved cysteine through the conserved F or W. The D gene is left open where the match is weak. The size entry is marked missing in some rows and otherwise reads once, few, many or a size class.

J gene	V gene	D gene	clone size	CDR3 DNA	CDR3 protein
TRBJ2-5	TRBV18	TRBD2	-	TGTGCCAGTCGGGGGGGCGCCAAAGAGACCCAGTACTTC	CASRGGAKETQYF
TRBJ1-2	TRBV5-1	TRBD1	-	TGCGCCAGCAGCTTTGATGGACAGGGGGTCGGCTACACCTTC	CASSFDGQGVGYTF
TRBJ1-2	TRBV4-2	TRBD1	-	TGTGCCAGCAGCCAAGATTGGGGACAGGGGATCTTCGGGTATGGCTACACCTTC	CASSQDWGQGIFGYGYTF
TRBJ1-2	TRBV7-2	-	-	TGTGCCAGCAGCTTACGCCAACCCAATGGCTACACCTTC	CASSLRQPNGYTF
TRBJ1-4	TRBV5-4	TRBD1	-	TGTGCCAGCAGCAAGACAGGGGGAATAGAGGAAAAACTGTTTTTT	CASSKTGGIEEKLFF
TRBJ1-4	TRBV27	-	-	TGTGCCAGCAGTTTATATGGCGGTCCTGGGAGAAAACTGTTTTTT	CASSLYGGPGRKLFF
TRBJ2-3	TRBV4-1	-	-	TGCGCCAGCAGCCAGAGGCCCGGAAGCACAGATACGCAGTATTTT	CASSQRPGSTDTQYF
TRBJ2-3	TRBV30	-	-	TGTGCCTGGCAGCAGGCAGATACGCAGTATTTT	CAWQQADTQYF
TRBJ2-7	TRBV6-1	TRBD2	-	TGTGCCAGCAGTCAAGCGGGGGACGCCCCCTACGAGCAGTACTTC	CASSQAGDAPYEQYF
TRBJ1-2	TRBV18	-	-	TGTGCCAGCTCACCAAATACCGGTAGGGCATATGGCTACACCTTC	CASSPNTGRAYGYTF
TRBJ2-3	TRBV18	-	-	TGTGCCAGCTCACCAACCGGGACAGATACGCAGTATTTT	CASSPTGTDTQYF
TRBJ2-1	TRBV4-3	TRBD1	-	TGCGCCAGCAGCCAAGATACAGGGGGCGGTGAGCAGTTCTTC	CASSQDTGGGEQFF
TRBJ2-1	TRBV3-1/TRBV3-2	-	-	TGTGCCAGCAGCTCTGGGGCGGGACTCGGGACCCATGAGCAGTTCTTC	CASSSGAGLGTHEQFF
TRBJ1-4	TRBV2	TRBD1	few	TGTGCCAGCAGGGGGACAGGCGGACTGTTTTTT	CASRGTGGLFF
TRBJ2-3	TRBV25-1	-	-	TGTGCCAGCAGGACAGGCGGTACAGATACGCAGTATTTT	CASRTGGTDTQYF
TRBJ2-1	TRBV6-1	-	-	TGTGCCAGCAGTGAAGGGGTGGGGTCCTACAATGAGCAGTTCTTC	CASSEGVGSYNEQFF
TRBJ2-3	TRBV10-3	-	-	TGTGCCATCAGTGAGTCGACGGGTACAGATACGCAGTATTTT	CAISESTGTDTQYF
TRBJ1-3	TRBV10-2	-	-	TGCGCCAGCAGTGGGGGATGGGGTAACTCTGGAAACACCATATATTTT	CASSGGWGNSGNTIYF
TRBJ2-5	TRBV7-2	TRBD1	-	TGTGCCAGCAGCCCGGTACAGGGGATGGGCCAAGAGACCCAGTACTTC	CASSPVQGMGQETQYF
TRBJ2-5	TRBV9	-	-	TGTGCCAGCAGCGACAGTGATCAGACCCAGTACTTC	CASSDSDQTQYF
TRBJ1-4	TRBV6-1	-	once	TGTGCCAGCAGTGAAAGCAGGTCCCTTCTTGATGAAAAACTGTTTTTT	CASSESRSLLDEKLFF
TRBJ1-2	TRBV15	-	-	TGTGCCACCAGCAGGGACAGCTATGGCTACACCTTC	CATSRDSYGYTF
TRBJ1-6	TRBV6-6	-	many	TGTGCCAGCAGTGCCCCGGGGAACAATTCACCCCTCCACTTT	CASSAPGNNSPLHF
TRBJ2-2	TRBV4-2	-	-	TGTGCCAGCAGCCCTCGTGAGGGGAAACACGGGGAGCTGTTTTTT	CASSPREGKHGELFF
TRBJ2-3	TRBV19	-	-	TGTGCCAGTAGTAGGTCCCACTGGGGCACAGATACGCAGTATTTT	CASSRSHWGTDTQYF
TRBJ2-7	TRBV4-1	TRBD1	-	TGCGCCAGCAGCCAAGGTCCCGCAGGGGGCTACGAGCAGTACTTC	CASSQGPAGGYEQYF
TRBJ2-7	TRBV2	-	-	TGTGCCAGCAGCTTTAGCTCCTACGAGCAGTACTTC	CASSFSSYEQYF
TRBJ2-1	TRBV6-5	-	-	TGTGCCAGCAGAGAGACTAGTATGGATGAGCAGTTCTTC	CASRETSMDEQFF
TRBJ2-2	TRBV5-1	-	-	TGCGCCAGCAGCTTATGGGGGAACACCGGGGAGCTGTTTTTT	CASSLWGNTGELFF
TRBJ2-5	TRBV4-2	TRBD2	-	TGTGCCAGCAGCCGGGCTTCGGGGGGAGGGCCAAGGGAGACCCAGTACTTC	CASSRASGGGPRETQYF
TRBJ2-5	TRBV11-2	TRBD2	-	TGTGCCAGCACCCGGGAGGAACAAGAGACCCAGTACTTC	CASTREEQETQYF
TRBJ1-2	TRBV12-3/TRBV12-4	-	-	TGTGCCAGCAGTTTGGTAGGGCATGGCTACACCTTC	CASSLVGHGYTF
TRBJ1-3	TRBV19	-	-	TGTGCCAGTACCAGGGACATAAGCTCTGGAAACACCATATATTTT	CASTRDISSGNTIYF
TRBJ1-1	TRBV5-1	-	-	TGCGCCAGCAGCAGGCAGGGGAGCGCTGAAGCTTTCTTT	CASSRQGSAEAFF
TRBJ1-5	TRBV2	-	-	TGTGCCAGCAGTGAAGCGGGCCCATTCAATCAGCCCCAGCATTTT	CASSEAGPFNQPQHF
TRBJ1-5	TRBV7-2	TRBD1	-	TGTGCCAGCAGCTTGGACAGGGGGCAAGGGGCCCAGCATTTT	CASSLDRGQGAQHF
TRBJ1-5	TRBV3-1/TRBV3-2	TRBD1	-	TGTGCCAGCAGCCCGGGACAGACTAGCAATCAGCCCCAGCATTTT	CASSPGQTSNQPQHF
TRBJ1-6	TRBV5-6	TRBD1	once	TGTGCCAGCAGCTCCTGGACAGGGGTGAATTCACCCCTCCACTTT	CASSSWTGVNSPLHF
TRBJ1-1	TRBV3-1/TRBV3-2	-	-	TGTGCCAGCAGCCAAGATTACTTCTCGACGGCCTCTGAAGCTTTCTTT	CASSQDYFSTASEAFF
TRBJ2-5	TRBV5-4	TRBD2	-	TGTGCCAGCAGCGCAGCGGGACTAGCGGGGAGTGAGACCCAGTACTTC	CASSAAGLAGSETQYF
TRBJ1-1	TRBV25-1	TRBD1	-	TGTGCCAGCAGTGACCGGGACAGGGGGCGGGCAGCTTTCTTT	CASSDRDRGRAAFF
TRBJ1-2	TRBV9	TRBD1	-	TGTGCCAGCAGCGAGGGGACAGGGAACTATGGCTACACCTTC	CASSEGTGNYGYTF
TRBJ1-5	TRBV19	-	few	TGTGCCAGTAGTCCCCCGGGCCGGCAGGGGCGTCAGCCCCAGCATTTT	CASSPPGRQGRQPQHF
TRBJ2-1	TRBV11-3	TRBD1	-	TGTGCCAGCAGCTTCAGTCAGGGGGCCTACAATGAGCAGTTCTTC	CASSFSQGAYNEQFF
TRBJ2-1	TRBV15	TRBD2	few	TGTGCCACCGCCGCGGGGCGGGGGTTTTACAATGAGCAGTTCTTC	CATAAGRGFYNEQFF
TRBJ1-1	TRBV13	-	once	TGTGCCAGCAGCTCCCCGACCATGAACACTGAAGCTTTCTTT	CASSSPTMNTEAFF
TRBJ2-2	TRBV2	TRBD2	-	TGTGCCAGCAGAACCGAGAATAGCGGGGGGGCCCGCACCGGGGAGCTGTTTTTT	CASRTENSGGARTGELFF
TRBJ2-1	TRBV15	TRBD2	-	TGTGCCACCAGCAGAGTGGGGTGGACTAGCGGCAATGAGCAGTTCTTC	CATSRVGWTSGNEQFF
TRBJ2-1	TRBV24-1	TRBD2	-	TGTGCCACCAGTCCTAGCGGGTCATACAATGAGCAGTTCTTC	CATSPSGSYNEQFF
TRBJ1-5	TRBV30	-	-	TGTGCCTGGAGTGTCTCAGAAAATCAGCCCCAGCATTTT	CAWSVSENQPQHF
TRBJ2-1	TRBV5-1	TRBD2	-	TGCGCCAGCAGTTGGCGGCTAGCGGGAGACCACAATGAGCAGTTCTTC	CASSWRLAGDHNEQFF
TRBJ2-1	TRBV5-1	-	-	TGCGCCAGCAGTCGGGTGGGTCCCTACAATGAGCAGTTCTTC	CASSRVGPYNEQFF
TRBJ2-6	TRBV11-2	-	once	TGTGCCAGCAGCTTAGGCCTCTCTGGGGCCAACGTCCTGACTTTC	CASSLGLSGANVLTF
TRBJ1-4	TRBV4-2	-	-	TGTGCCAGCAGCCTTTCCCGTGAAAAACTGTTTTTT	CASSLSREKLFF
TRBJ1-1	TRBV12-3/TRBV12-4	-	-	TGTGCCAGCATCGGGGGGGACACTGAAGCTTTCTTT	CASIGGDTEAFF